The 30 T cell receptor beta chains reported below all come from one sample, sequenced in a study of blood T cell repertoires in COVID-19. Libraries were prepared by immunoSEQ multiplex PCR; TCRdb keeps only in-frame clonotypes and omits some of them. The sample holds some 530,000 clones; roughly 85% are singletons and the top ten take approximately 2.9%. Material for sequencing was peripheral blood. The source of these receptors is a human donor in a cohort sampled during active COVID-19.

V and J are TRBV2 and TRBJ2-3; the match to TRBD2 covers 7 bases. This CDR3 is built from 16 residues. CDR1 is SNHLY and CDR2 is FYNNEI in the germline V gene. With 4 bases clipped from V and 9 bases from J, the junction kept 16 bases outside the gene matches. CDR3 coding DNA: TGTGCCAGCAGTGCACAGCCACTTAGGGGAGGGGAGACGCAGTATTTT. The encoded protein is CASSAQPLRGGETQYF.

The CDR3 bases are TGTGCCAGCGCACTTAGCTGGGGAGGGAACACTGAAGCTTTCTTT. Amino acid sequence: CASALSWGGNTEAFF. The chain links TRBV7-2 to TRBJ1-1; D uncertain. CDR1 and CDR2 from the germline V gene are SGHTA and FQGNSA. The CDR3 runs to 15 residues. V was shortened by 8 bases and J by 1 base, with 17 bases between the two germline ends.

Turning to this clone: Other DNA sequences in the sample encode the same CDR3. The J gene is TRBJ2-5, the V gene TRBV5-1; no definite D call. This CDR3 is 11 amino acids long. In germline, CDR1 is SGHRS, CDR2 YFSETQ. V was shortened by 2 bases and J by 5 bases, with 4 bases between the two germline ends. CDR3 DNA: TGCGCCAGCAGCTTCGGGGAGACCCAGTACTTC. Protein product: CASSFGETQYF.

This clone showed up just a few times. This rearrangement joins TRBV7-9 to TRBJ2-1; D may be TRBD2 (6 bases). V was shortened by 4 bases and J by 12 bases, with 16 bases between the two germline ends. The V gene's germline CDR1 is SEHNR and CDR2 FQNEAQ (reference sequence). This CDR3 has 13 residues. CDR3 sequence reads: CASSWFGDSTQFF. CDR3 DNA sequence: TGTGCCAGCAGCTGGTTCGGGGACTCTACGCAGTTCTTC.

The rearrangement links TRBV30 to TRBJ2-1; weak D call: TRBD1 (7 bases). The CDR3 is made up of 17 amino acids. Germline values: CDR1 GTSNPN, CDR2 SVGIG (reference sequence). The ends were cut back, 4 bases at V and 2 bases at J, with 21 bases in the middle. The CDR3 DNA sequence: TGTGCCTGGATGGGACAGAGGGGGGCTTCTACCTACAATGAGCAGTTCTTC. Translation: CAWMGQRGASTYNEQFF.

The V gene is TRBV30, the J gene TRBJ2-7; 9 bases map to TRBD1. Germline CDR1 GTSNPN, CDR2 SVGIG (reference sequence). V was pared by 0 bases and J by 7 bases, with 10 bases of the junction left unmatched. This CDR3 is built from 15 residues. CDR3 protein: CAWSVAGTGNKEQYF. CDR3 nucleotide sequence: TGTGCCTGGAGTGTCGCCGGGACAGGGAACAAGGAGCAGTACTTC.

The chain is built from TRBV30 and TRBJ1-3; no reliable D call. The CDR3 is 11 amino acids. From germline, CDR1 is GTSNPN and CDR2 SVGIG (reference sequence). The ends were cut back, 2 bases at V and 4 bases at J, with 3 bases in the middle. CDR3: CAWSLGNTIYF. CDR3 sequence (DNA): TGTGCCTGGAGTCTAGGAAACACCATATATTTT.

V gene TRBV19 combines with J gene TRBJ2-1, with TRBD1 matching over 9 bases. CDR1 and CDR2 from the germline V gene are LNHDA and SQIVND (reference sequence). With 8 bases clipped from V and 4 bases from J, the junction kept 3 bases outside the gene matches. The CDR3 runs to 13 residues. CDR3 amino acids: CASRDRGYNEQFF. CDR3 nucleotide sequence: TGTGCCAGTCGAGACAGGGGGTACAATGAGCAGTTCTTC.

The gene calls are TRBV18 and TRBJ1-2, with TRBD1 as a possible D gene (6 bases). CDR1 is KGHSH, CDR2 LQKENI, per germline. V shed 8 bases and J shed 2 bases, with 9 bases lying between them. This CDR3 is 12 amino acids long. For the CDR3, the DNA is TGTGCCAGCCTCGGACAGAACTATGGCTACACCTTC. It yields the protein CASLGQNYGYTF. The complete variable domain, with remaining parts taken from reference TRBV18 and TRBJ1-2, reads NAGVMQNPRHLVRRRGQEARLRCSPMKGHSHVYWYRQLPEEGLKFMVYLQKENIIDESGMPKERFSAEFPKEGPSILRIQQVVRGDSAAYFCASLGQNYGYTFGSGTRLTVV.

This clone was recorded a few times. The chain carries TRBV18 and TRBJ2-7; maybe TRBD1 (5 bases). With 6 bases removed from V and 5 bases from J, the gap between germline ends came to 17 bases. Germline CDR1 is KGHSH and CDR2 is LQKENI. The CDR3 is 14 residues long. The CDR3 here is CASSFGLQGNEQYF. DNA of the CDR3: TGTGCCAGCTCCTTCGGGCTTCAGGGCAACGAGCAGTACTTC.

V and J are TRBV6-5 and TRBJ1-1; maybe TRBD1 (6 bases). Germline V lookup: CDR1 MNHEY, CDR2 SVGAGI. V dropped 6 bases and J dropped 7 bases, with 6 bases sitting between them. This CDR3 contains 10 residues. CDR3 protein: CASSRGEAFF. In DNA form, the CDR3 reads TGTGCCAGCAGCAGGGGTGAAGCTTTCTTT.

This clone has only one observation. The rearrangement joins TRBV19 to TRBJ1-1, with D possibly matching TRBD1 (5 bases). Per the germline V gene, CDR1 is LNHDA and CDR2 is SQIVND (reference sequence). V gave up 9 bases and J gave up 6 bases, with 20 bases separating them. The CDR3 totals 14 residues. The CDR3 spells CASAGQGGKAEAFF. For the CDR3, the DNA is TGTGCCAGCGCGGGGCAGGGAGGTAAGGCTGAAGCTTTCTTT.

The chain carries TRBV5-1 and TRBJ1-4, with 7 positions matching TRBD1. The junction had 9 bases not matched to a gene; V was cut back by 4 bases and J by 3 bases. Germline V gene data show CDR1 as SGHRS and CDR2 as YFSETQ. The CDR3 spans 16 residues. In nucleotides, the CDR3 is TGCGCCAGCAGCGACGAGGGACAGCGGTCTAATGAAAAACTGTTTTTT. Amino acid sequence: CASSDEGQRSNEKLFF. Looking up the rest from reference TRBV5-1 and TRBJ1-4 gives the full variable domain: KAGVTQTPRYLIKTRGQQVTLSCSPISGHRSVSWYQQTPGQGLQFLFEYFSETQRNKGNFPGRFSGRQFSNSRSEMNVSTLELGDSALYLCASSDEGQRSNEKLFFGSGTQLSVL.

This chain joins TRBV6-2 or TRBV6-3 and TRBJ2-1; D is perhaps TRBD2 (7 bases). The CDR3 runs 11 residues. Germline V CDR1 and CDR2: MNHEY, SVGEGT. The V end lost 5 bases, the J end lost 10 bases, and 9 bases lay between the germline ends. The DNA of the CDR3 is TGTGCCAGCAGTAGGGGGGGAGAGCAGTTCTTC. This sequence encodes CASSRGGEQFF.

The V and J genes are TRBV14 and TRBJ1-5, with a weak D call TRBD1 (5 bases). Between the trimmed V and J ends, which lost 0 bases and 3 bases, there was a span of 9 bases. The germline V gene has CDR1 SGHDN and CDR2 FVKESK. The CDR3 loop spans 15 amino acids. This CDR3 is CASSQDRVVNQPQHF. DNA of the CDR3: TGTGCCAGCAGCCAAGACAGGGTAGTCAATCAGCCCCAGCATTTT.

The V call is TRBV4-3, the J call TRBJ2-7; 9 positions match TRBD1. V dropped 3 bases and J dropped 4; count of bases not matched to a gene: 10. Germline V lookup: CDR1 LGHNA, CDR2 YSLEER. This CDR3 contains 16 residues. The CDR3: CASSQAALQGAYEQYF. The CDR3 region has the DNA TGCGCCAGCAGCCAGGCCGCCCTACAGGGGGCGTACGAGCAGTACTTC.

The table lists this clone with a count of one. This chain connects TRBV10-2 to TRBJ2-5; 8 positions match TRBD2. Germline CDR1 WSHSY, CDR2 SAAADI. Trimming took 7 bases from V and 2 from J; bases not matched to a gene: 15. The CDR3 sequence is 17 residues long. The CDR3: CASKKPGLVGVQETQYF. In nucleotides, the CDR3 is TGCGCCAGCAAAAAACCGGGACTAGTGGGGGTTCAAGAGACCCAGTACTTC.

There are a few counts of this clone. The CDR3: CASSLGAIADTSTDTQYF. The CDR3 DNA reads as TGTGCCAGCAGCTTAGGGGCAATAGCGGATACTAGCACAGATACGCAGTATTTT. The V and J genes are TRBV11-2 and TRBJ2-3, with D maybe TRBD2 (6 bases). V dropped 1 base and J dropped 0 bases, with 17 bases sitting between them. In germline, CDR1 is SGHAT, CDR2 FQNNGV. CDR3 size: 18 residues.

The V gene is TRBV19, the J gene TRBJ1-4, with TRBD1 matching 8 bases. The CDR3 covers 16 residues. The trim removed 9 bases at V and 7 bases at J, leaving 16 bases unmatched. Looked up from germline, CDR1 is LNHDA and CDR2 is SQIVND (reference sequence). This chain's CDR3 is CASMNAHGTGGEKLFF. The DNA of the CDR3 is TGTGCCAGCATGAACGCACACGGGACAGGCGGTGAAAAACTGTTTTTT.

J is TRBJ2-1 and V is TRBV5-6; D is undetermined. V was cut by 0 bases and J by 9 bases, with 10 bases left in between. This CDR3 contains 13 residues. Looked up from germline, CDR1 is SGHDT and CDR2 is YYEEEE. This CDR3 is CASSLEGVLEQFF. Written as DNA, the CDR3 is TGTGCCAGCAGCTTGGAAGGAGTCCTTGAGCAGTTCTTC.

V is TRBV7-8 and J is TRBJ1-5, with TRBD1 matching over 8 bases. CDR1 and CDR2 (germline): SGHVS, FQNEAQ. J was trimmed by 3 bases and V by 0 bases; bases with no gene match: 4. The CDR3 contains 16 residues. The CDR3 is CASSLAGQVTNQPQHF. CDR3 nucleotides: TGTGCCAGCAGCTTAGCGGGACAGGTGACCAATCAGCCCCAGCATTTT.

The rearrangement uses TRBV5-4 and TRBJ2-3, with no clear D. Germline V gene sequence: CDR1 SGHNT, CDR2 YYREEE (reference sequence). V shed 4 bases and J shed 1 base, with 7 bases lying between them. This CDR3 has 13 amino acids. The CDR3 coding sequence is TGTGCCAGCAGCGTGGCCGGCACAGATACGCAGTATTTT. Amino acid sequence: CASSVAGTDTQYF.

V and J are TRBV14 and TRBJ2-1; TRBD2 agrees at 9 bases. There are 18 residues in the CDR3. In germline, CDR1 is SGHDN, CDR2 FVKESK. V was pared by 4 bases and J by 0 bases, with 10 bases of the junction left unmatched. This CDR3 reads CASSRRTSASSSYNEQFF. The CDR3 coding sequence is TGTGCCAGCAGCCGCCGGACTAGCGCCTCTAGCTCCTACAATGAGCAGTTCTTC.

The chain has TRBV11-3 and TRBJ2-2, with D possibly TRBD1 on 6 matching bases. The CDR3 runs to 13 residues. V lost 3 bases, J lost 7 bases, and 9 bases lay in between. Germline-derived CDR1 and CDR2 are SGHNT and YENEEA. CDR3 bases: TGTGCCAGCAGCTTGGGGGCGGTCGGGGAGCTGTTTTTT. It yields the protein CASSLGAVGELFF.

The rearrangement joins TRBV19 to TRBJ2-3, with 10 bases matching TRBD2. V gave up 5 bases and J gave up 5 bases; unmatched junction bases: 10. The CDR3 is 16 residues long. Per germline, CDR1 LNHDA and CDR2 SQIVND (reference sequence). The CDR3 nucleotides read TGTGCCAGTAGTCCCTTAGCGGGAGGAATGAGAGATACGCAGTATTTT. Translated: CASSPLAGGMRDTQYF.

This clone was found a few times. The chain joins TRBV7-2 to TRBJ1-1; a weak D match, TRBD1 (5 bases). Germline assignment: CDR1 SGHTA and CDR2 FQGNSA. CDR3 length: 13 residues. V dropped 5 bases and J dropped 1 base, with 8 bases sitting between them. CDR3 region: CASSIDRNTEAFF. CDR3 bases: TGTGCCAGCAGCATTGACAGGAACACTGAAGCTTTCTTT.

Here the CDR3 reads CASSLSWGSYNEQFF. CDR3 coding DNA: TGTGCCAGCAGTCTCTCGTGGGGCTCATACAATGAGCAGTTCTTC. V is TRBV6-5 and J is TRBJ2-1; tentatively, D is TRBD1 (5 bases). Germline CDR1 MNHEY, CDR2 SVGAGI. With 5 bases removed from V and 4 bases from J, the gap between germline ends came to 15 bases. The CDR3 runs to 15 residues.

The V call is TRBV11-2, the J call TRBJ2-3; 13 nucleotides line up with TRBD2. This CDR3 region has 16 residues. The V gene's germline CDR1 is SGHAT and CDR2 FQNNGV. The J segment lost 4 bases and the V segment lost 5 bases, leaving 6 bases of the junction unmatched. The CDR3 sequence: CASSPRLAGGADTQYF. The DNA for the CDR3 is TGTGCCAGCAGCCCACGACTAGCGGGAGGCGCAGATACGCAGTATTTT.

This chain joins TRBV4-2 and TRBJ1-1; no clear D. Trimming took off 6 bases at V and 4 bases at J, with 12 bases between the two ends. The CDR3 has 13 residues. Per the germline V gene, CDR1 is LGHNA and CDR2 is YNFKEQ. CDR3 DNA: TGTGCCAGCAGTCTCAAAGTGAGCACTGAAGCTTTCTTT. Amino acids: CASSLKVSTEAFF.

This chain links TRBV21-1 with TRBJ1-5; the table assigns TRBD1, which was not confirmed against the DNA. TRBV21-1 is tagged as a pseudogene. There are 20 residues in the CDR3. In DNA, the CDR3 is TGTGCCAGCAGCGAACCACAGGGGAAGTGGACCCTATGTAGCAATCAGCCCCAGCATTTT. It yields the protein CASSEPQGKWTLCSNQPQHF.